This T cell receptor beta chain was captured in a study of blood T cells in healthy people across ages. V lost 1 base and J 6 bases, leaving 11 bases between the germline ends. This CDR3 is built from 14 residues. CDR1 is SGHAT, CDR2 FQNNGV, per germline. This clonotype showed up just a few times. Alongside a J-beta primer mix, a sample-barcoded 5' primer served in a second PCR lasting roughly 7 to 11 cycles. TCRdb reprocessed the 5' RACE reads via MiXCR and lists one record per CDR3 protein. Here the sample spans about a million distinct CDR3 sequences, around two fifths being singletons. The individuals who served as donors were healthy Caucasians living in Russia, aged roughly 6 to 90. Each sample used at least 6.5 million PBMCs.

This clonotype was sampled from a man in his late teens or twenties in good health. The chain has TRBV11-2 and TRBJ2-3, with D unclear. The sequenced sample consisted of blood. The CDR3 loop is CASSLGPEMDTQYF. DNA for the CDR3: TGTGCCAGCAGCTTAGGGCCAGAGATGGATACGCAGTATTTT. The full variable domain, in which reference TRBV11-2 and TRBJ2-3 provide the parts outside the CDR3, is EAGVAQSPRYKIIEKRQSVAFWCNPISGHATLYWYQQILGQGPKLLIQFQNNGVVDDSQLPKDRFSAERLKGVDSTLKIQPAKLEDSAVYLCASSLGPEMDTQYFGPGTRLTVL.